This entry lists 24 T cell receptor beta chains sequenced from one sample in a study of control samples from healthy donors and cancer patients. Produced via immunoSEQ multiplex PCR; TCRdb's table is partial and in-frame only. The sample has about 55,000 clones; around 90% are singletons. Sequenced: blood. These receptors originate from a man between 45 and 60 years old in good health.

To note about this clone: A read error may account for a junction end that differs from germline. The gene calls are TRBV7-7 and TRBJ2-5; 8 bases map to TRBD2. Germline CDR1 is SSHAT and CDR2 is FNYEAQ (reference sequence). CDR3 length: 14 residues. The CDR3 bases are TGTGCTAGCAGCCCCACGACGGGAGGGGAGACCCAGTACTTC. Amino acids: CASSPTTGGETQYF.

Here the CDR3 reads CASSLVRTEAFF. The CDR3 DNA reads TGTGCCAGCAGCTTAGTGAGGACTGAAGCTTTCTTT. The chain carries TRBV7-9 and TRBJ1-1; D call uncertain. Trimming pared 1 base from V and 5 bases from J, leaving 5 bases between. CDR3 length equals 12 residues. The V gene's germline CDR1 is SEHNR and CDR2 FQNEAQ (reference sequence).

The gene calls are TRBV10-3 and TRBJ1-2, with TRBD1 matching over 11 bases. Trimming took 8 bases from V and 2 from J; bases not matched to a gene: 7. CDR3 length: 15 amino acids. Germline loops: CDR1 ENHRY, CDR2 SYGVKD. CDR3 sequence: CAIPRGQGENYGYTF. CDR3 sequence (DNA): TGTGCCATCCCCAGGGGACAGGGGGAGAACTATGGCTACACCTTC.

This clone has just one count. The rearrangement joins TRBV15 to TRBJ2-7, with a tentative D call TRBD1 (6 bases). The CDR3 extends over 14 amino acids. With 6 bases removed from V and 3 bases from J, the gap between germline ends came to 15 bases. Germline V gene lookup returns CDR1 LNHNV and CDR2 YYDKDF (reference sequence). The DNA of the CDR3 is TGTGCCACCAGTTCGGGACACAATCTCTACGAGCAGTACTTC. Its translation: CATSSGHNLYEQYF.

V is TRBV29-1 and J is TRBJ1-1, with D possibly TRBD1 on 5 matching bases. The CDR3 has 14 amino acids. Deletions cut 6 bases from V and 4 bases from J, with 18 bases between. The germline V gene encodes CDR1 SQVTM and CDR2 ANQGSEA. DNA for the CDR3: TGCAGCGTAGGAGAACAGACAGCGACCACTGAAGCTTTCTTT. This codes for CSVGEQTATTEAFF.

There are a few counts of this clone. The chain joins TRBV28 to TRBJ2-2; 12 bases align to TRBD2. The CDR3 contains 17 residues. The J segment lost 2 bases and the V segment lost 5 bases, leaving 6 bases of the junction unmatched. Germline assignment: CDR1 MDHEN and CDR2 SYDVKM. This CDR3 reads CASSAPSGRVNTGELFF. The DNA of the CDR3 is TGTGCCAGCAGTGCCCCTAGCGGGAGGGTTAACACCGGGGAGCTGTTTTTT.

The chain has TRBV9 and TRBJ2-2, with 10 bases lining up with TRBD2. The CDR3 covers 14 residues. Germline CDR1 reads SGDLS; CDR2 reads YYNGEE. The trim removed 8 bases at V and 3 bases at J, leaving 4 bases unmatched. This CDR3 is CARDGTSDTGELFF. CDR3 sequence (DNA): TGTGCCAGGGACGGGACTAGCGACACCGGGGAGCTGTTTTTT.

The V call is TRBV3-1 (or the pseudogene TRBV3-2), the J call TRBJ2-1; D may be TRBD2 (6 bases). V was clipped by 1 base and J by 0 bases, with 13 bases between them. The germline gives CDR1 LGHDT, CDR2 YNNKEL (reference sequence). This CDR3 region has 17 residues. The CDR3 region has the DNA TGTGCCAGCAGCCAAGGCGGGACGTATAGCTCCTACAATGAGCAGTTCTTC. Translated, it gives CASSQGGTYSSYNEQFF.

The chain recombines TRBV27 with TRBJ2-5, with a possible D match to TRBD2 (6 bases). Germline CDR1 is MNHEY and CDR2 is SMNVEV (reference sequence). V was trimmed by 6 bases and J by 4 bases, leaving 18 bases between them. The CDR3 extends over 15 amino acids. The CDR3 region is CASSGGIGLPETQYF. DNA of the CDR3: TGTGCCAGCAGCGGCGGGATCGGTCTACCAGAGACCCAGTACTTC.

V is TRBV7-9 and J is TRBJ2-1; 8 nucleotides match TRBD2. V was clipped by 4 bases and J by 5 bases; unmatched bases: 7. The CDR3 runs 15 residues. Germline assignment: CDR1 SEHNR and CDR2 FQNEAQ (reference sequence). CDR3 sequence reads: CASSYPPGGDNEQFF. The CDR3 DNA is TGTGCCAGCAGCTACCCCCCGGGAGGGGACAATGAGCAGTTCTTC.

In this sample, this clone turned up once. The CDR3 loop is CASSLLGQGEETQYF. The CDR3 DNA reads TGTGCCAGCAGCTTATTGGGACAGGGGGAAGAGACCCAGTACTTC. V usage is TRBV7-8 and J usage is TRBJ2-5; 11 bases line up with TRBD1. Germline loops: CDR1 SGHVS, CDR2 FQNEAQ. After removal of 2 bases from V and 3 bases from J, the junction contained 2 bases not matched to a gene. This CDR3 region has 15 residues.

Here the CDR3 reads CASSYQGGYGYTF. CDR3 sequence (DNA): TGTGCCAGCAGTTACCAAGGTGGCTATGGCTACACCTTC. V and J are TRBV28 and TRBJ1-2; no firm D call. The CDR3 contains 13 residues. V was trimmed by 4 bases and J by 4 bases, leaving 10 bases between them. Germline-derived CDR1 and CDR2 are MDHEN and SYDVKM.

The chain recombines TRBV29-1 with TRBJ2-5; D perhaps matches TRBD1 (6 bases). Germline loops: CDR1 SQVTM, CDR2 ANQGSEA. V lost 6 bases and J 2 bases, leaving 22 bases between the germline ends. This CDR3 has 16 residues. The DNA of the CDR3 is TGCAGCGTGCCCACCACGAGGGACAACTTTCAAGAGACCCAGTACTTC. Protein sequence: CSVPTTRDNFQETQYF.

Details on this clone: Distinct nucleotide sequences in the sample also encode this CDR3. The genes are TRBV18 and TRBJ1-5; D not resolved. Deletions cut 2 bases from V and 0 bases from J, with 8 bases between. CDR3 size: 15 residues. Germline V gene data show CDR1 as KGHSH and CDR2 as LQKENI. The CDR3 DNA is TGTGCCAGCTCACCAACCGGTAATAGCAATCAGCCCCAGCATTTT. Translation: CASSPTGNSNQPQHF.

This clone occurred once. This rearrangement joins TRBV5-1 to TRBJ2-2; 9 nucleotides match TRBD1. Trimming took 0 bases from V and 6 from J; bases not matched to a gene: 3. There are 15 residues in the CDR3. Germline V gene sequence: CDR1 SGHRS, CDR2 YFSETQ. CDR3 in amino acids: CASSLGDRVPGELFF. The CDR3 nucleotides are TGCGCCAGCAGCTTGGGGGACAGGGTCCCCGGGGAGCTGTTTTTT.

V usage is TRBV29-1 and J usage is TRBJ2-3, with a possible D match to TRBD1 (6 bases). Germline CDR1 is SQVTM and CDR2 is ANQGSEA. This CDR3 is 15 amino acids long. The V end was cut by 2 bases, the J end by 2 bases, with 14 bases between. CDR3: CSVESWGTNTDTQYF. The CDR3 DNA sequence: TGCAGCGTTGAAAGTTGGGGGACAAACACAGATACGCAGTATTTT.

The V gene is TRBV19, the J gene TRBJ2-6, with D unclear. The V end was cut by 3 bases, the J end by 0 bases, with 3 bases between. Germline CDR1 and CDR2: LNHDA and SQIVND (reference sequence). The CDR3 is 14 amino acids. CDR3 sequence: CASSISSGANVLTF. In nucleotides, the CDR3 is TGTGCCAGTAGTATCAGCTCTGGGGCCAACGTCCTGACTTTC.

The gene calls are TRBV3-1 (or the pseudogene TRBV3-2) and TRBJ2-1, with TRBD2 as a possible D gene (5 bases). There are 17 residues in the CDR3. V was shortened by 0 bases and J by 6 bases, with 18 bases between the two germline ends. The germline V gene has CDR1 LGHDT and CDR2 YNNKEL (reference sequence). For the CDR3, the DNA is TGTGCCAGCAGCCAAGAACAGCTAGCCCCTAACGGCAATGAGCAGTTCTTC. Residues: CASSQEQLAPNGNEQFF.

V gene TRBV10-3 combines with J gene TRBJ2-3; 10 positions match TRBD2. The germline gives CDR1 ENHRY, CDR2 SYGVKD. J gave up 0 bases and V 7 bases, and 7 bases lay outside the gene matches. The CDR3 has 16 residues. CDR3 DNA sequence: TGTGCCATCAATTCCGGACTAGCGGTTAGCACAGATACGCAGTATTTT. Translation gives CAINSGLAVSTDTQYF.

The chain combines TRBV7-2 with TRBJ2-1; D is unresolved. This CDR3 spans 13 amino acids. CDR1 SGHTA and CDR2 FQGNSA come from the germline V gene. V was pared by 4 bases and J by 13 bases, with 17 bases between. The CDR3: CASSSGAPSRQFF. Here the CDR3 DNA reads TGTGCCAGCAGCTCAGGTGCCCCGAGTCGACAGTTCTTC.

This clone has only one observation. This sequence joins TRBV11-3 and TRBJ2-7, with 9 bases identical to TRBD1. Per the germline V gene, CDR1 is SGHNT and CDR2 is YENEEA. With V trimmed by 5 bases and J by 7 bases, 9 bases remained unmatched. This CDR3 region has 14 residues. The CDR3 coding sequence is TGTGCCAGCAGCGCCCGGGACAGGGCGTGGGAGCAGTACTTC. It translates to CASSARDRAWEQYF.

The table lists this clone with a count of one. The CDR3 loop reads CASSYTTGLNEKLFF. CDR3 in DNA: TGTGCCAGCAGCTACACGACAGGTCTGAATGAAAAACTGTTTTTT. V usage is TRBV9 and J usage is TRBJ1-4; a weak D match, TRBD1 (6 bases). Germline V gives CDR1 SGDLS, CDR2 YYNGEE. Trimming cost V 4 bases and J 5 bases, with 15 bases left between them. The CDR3 covers 15 residues.

The chain recombines TRBV24-1 with TRBJ1-5, with 10 bases aligning to TRBD1. Germline assignment: CDR1 KGHDR and CDR2 SFDVKD. The CDR3 totals 14 residues. V was clipped by 7 bases and J by 6 bases; unmatched bases: 5. CDR3 region: CATRGQGDAQPQHF. In DNA form, the CDR3 reads TGTGCCACCAGAGGACAGGGGGACGCTCAGCCCCAGCATTTT.

The rearrangement uses TRBV6-2 or TRBV6-3 and TRBJ2-7, with D unresolved. Germline-derived CDR1 and CDR2 are MNHEY and SVGEGT. V was pared by 1 base and J by 5 bases, with 3 bases between. This CDR3 is 11 amino acids long. The CDR3 nucleotides are TGTGCCAGCAGTTACTACCACGAGCAGTACTTC. Translation: CASSYYHEQYF.